The T cell receptor beta chain described here comes from a study of blood T cells in healthy people across ages. In its sample, this clonotype was seen a few times. Antigen unknown. Each sample had at least 6 million PBMCs isolated. Per sample, extraction of total RNA gave at least 6 micrograms in every case. V lost 1 base, J lost 2 bases, and 12 bases stayed unmatched. The V gene's germline CDR1 is MGHRA and CDR2 YSYEKL. The CDR3 is 18 amino acids. General observations from the study: In these data, TCR beta diversity tracked strongly with naive T cell percentage.

A J-beta primer mix and a sample-barcoded 5' primer were used in a second PCR of about 7 to 12 cycles. Each CDR3 protein is one row after TCRdb ran MiXCR on the 5' RACE reads. Of about 1.7 million distinct CDR3 sequences listed, over 25% are singletons. The rearrangement joins TRBV4-1 to TRBJ2-5; 8 bases line up with TRBD2. Sequencing was carried out using blood. The clonotype was recovered from a woman in her 30s in good health. CDR3 nucleotide sequence: TGCGCCAGCAGCCAAGGGGCAGGCAGCGGGAGTAAACAAGAGACCCAGTACTTC. Protein: CASSQGAGSGSKQETQYF.